One sample yielded the 25 T cell receptor beta chains listed below, sequenced in a study of cytotoxic CD8 clonotypes in ibrutinib-treated CLL. Sequencing was performed with immunoSEQ multiplex PCR; in TCRdb, only in-frame clones are kept and a portion is missing. The sample lists more than 85,000 clones, 70% to 80% occurring once. This sample comprised PBMCs, obtained after 24 months of ibrutinib treatment. The receptor source for this set is a human donor with chronic lymphocytic leukemia.

This chain connects TRBV7-8 to TRBJ1-2, with D possibly being TRBD1 (5 bases). CDR1 and CDR2 (germline): SGHVS, FQNEAQ. The CDR3 spans 15 residues. Trimming stripped 4 bases from V and 4 bases from J, with 16 bases between. This CDR3 is CASSYRQSLGYGYTF. The CDR3, as DNA: TGTGCCAGCAGCTACCGACAGTCCCTTGGCTATGGCTACACCTTC.

This sequence joins TRBV15 and TRBJ1-5; D not certain. Trimming took 5 bases from V and 6 from J, leaving 8 bases between them. The germline V gene encodes CDR1 LNHNV and CDR2 YYDKDF (reference sequence). The CDR3 has 12 residues. The CDR3 sequence: CATSVVGQPQHF. In DNA, the CDR3 is TGTGCCACCAGCGTAGTTGGTCAGCCCCAGCATTTT.

The V gene is TRBV11-2, the J gene TRBJ2-2; 10 bases align to TRBD2. Per the germline V gene, CDR1 is SGHAT and CDR2 is FQNNGV. The CDR3 contains 16 residues. The V gene end was trimmed by 5 bases and the J gene end by 6 bases; junction bases not matched to a gene: 9. The CDR3, as DNA: TGTGCCAGCAGCCCTTCTAGCGGGAGTGTATCCGGGGAGCTGTTTTTT. Amino acids: CASSPSSGSVSGELFF. The variable domain in full, completed from reference TRBV11-2 and TRBJ2-2, reads EAGVAQSPRYKIIEKRQSVAFWCNPISGHATLYWYQQILGQGPKLLIQFQNNGVVDDSQLPKDRFSAERLKGVDSTLKIQPAKLEDSAVYLCASSPSSGSVSGELFFGEGSRLTVL.

This clone was detected only once. The chain links TRBV11-2 to TRBJ1-3; no clear D. V shed 4 bases and J shed 2 bases, with 3 bases lying between them. The CDR3 contains 12 residues. CDR1 and CDR2 from the germline V gene are SGHAT and FQNNGV. The CDR3 loop is CASSSPGNTIYF. CDR3 nucleotide sequence: TGTGCCAGCAGCTCGCCTGGAAACACCATATATTTT.

V and J are TRBV9 and TRBJ2-7; D gene ambiguous. Looked up from germline, CDR1 is SGDLS and CDR2 is YYNGEE. There are 15 residues in the CDR3. V lost 0 bases to trimming and J lost 4 bases, with 14 bases between them. CDR3: CASSVGLGFSYEQYF. As DNA, the CDR3 is TGTGCCAGCAGCGTAGGGCTAGGGTTCAGTTACGAGCAGTACTTC.

V usage is TRBV19 and J usage is TRBJ2-2; D is undetermined. CDR3 length: 16 residues. Trimming took 5 bases from V and 0 from J, leaving 13 bases between them. Germline-derived CDR1 and CDR2 are LNHDA and SQIVND (reference sequence). CDR3 sequence reads: CASSPRSGANTGELFF. CDR3 nucleotides: TGTGCCAGTAGTCCCCGGTCCGGCGCGAACACCGGGGAGCTGTTTTTT.

V is TRBV5-5 and J is TRBJ2-7; TRBD2 matches 10 bases. CDR3 length: 14 amino acids. The V and J ends lost 4 bases and 2 bases, in that order; junction bases with no gene match: 3. The germline V gene encodes CDR1 SGHKS and CDR2 YYEKEE (reference sequence). The CDR3 DNA sequence: TGTGCCAGCAGCCCTAGCGGGAGTACCTACGAGCAGTACTTC. Residues: CASSPSGSTYEQYF.

The chain employs TRBV5-6 and TRBJ2-7; D remains unclear. Germline CDR1 reads SGHDT; CDR2 reads YYEEEE. The length of the CDR3 is 13 residues. Trimming took 0 bases from V and 3 from J, leaving 7 bases between them. The CDR3 region has the DNA TGTGCCAGCAGCTTGGCAGGCCACTACGAGCAGTACTTC. Its protein product is CASSLAGHYEQYF.

This chain connects TRBV11-3 to TRBJ2-2; 11 bases are a match to TRBD2. After removal of 0 bases from V and 6 bases from J, the junction contained 6 bases not matched to a gene. Germline V gene data show CDR1 as SGHNT and CDR2 as YENEEA. The CDR3 has 17 residues. The CDR3 region is CASSLDQLAGGSGELFF. CDR3 nucleotide sequence: TGTGCCAGCAGCTTAGATCAATTAGCGGGAGGGTCCGGGGAGCTGTTTTTT.

The genes are TRBV27 and TRBJ2-1; 7 bases are shared with TRBD2. This CDR3 has 16 amino acids. V lost 5 bases to trimming and J lost 4 bases; unmatched junction nucleotides: 11. Germline V gives CDR1 MNHEY, CDR2 SMNVEV (reference sequence). The CDR3 region has the DNA TGTGCCAGCAGTACGCGGACTAGAACAACATACAATGAGCAGTTCTTC. Residues: CASSTRTRTTYNEQFF.

The rearrangement links TRBV7-9 to TRBJ1-1, with D possibly matching TRBD1 (5 bases). The CDR3 covers 16 residues. Trimming shortened V by 2 bases and J by 2 bases, and 15 bases separated the two germline ends. CDR1 SEHNR and CDR2 FQNEAQ come from the germline V gene (reference sequence). In DNA, the CDR3 is TGTGCCAGCAGCTTATTCTCCCAGGGCCCAAACACTGAAGCTTTCTTT. The encoded protein is CASSLFSQGPNTEAFF.

The chain combines TRBV18 with TRBJ1-4; possible D gene TRBD1, 5 bases. The CDR3 totals 15 residues. CDR1 and CDR2 from the germline V gene are KGHSH and LQKENI. Trimming took off 3 bases at V and 3 bases at J, with 11 bases between the two ends. The CDR3 reads CASSPQGIPNEKLFF. The DNA for the CDR3 is TGTGCCAGCTCACCTCAGGGCATACCTAATGAAAAACTGTTTTTT.

In its sample, this clone was seen a few times. In nucleotides, the CDR3 is TGTGCCACGAGTCGGGTAGCCTATGGCTACACCTTC. Its translation: CATSRVAYGYTF. The chain is built from TRBV11-2 and TRBJ1-2; the D is unclear. CDR3 length: 12 amino acids. The ends were cut back, 10 bases at V and 4 bases at J, with 13 bases in the middle. Per germline, CDR1 SGHAT and CDR2 FQNNGV.

This clone showed up just once. This chain connects TRBV6-1 to TRBJ1-2; D gene ambiguous. Germline lookup yields CDR1 MNHNS and CDR2 SASEGT. The CDR3 spans 11 residues. Trimming took 5 bases from V and 5 from J, leaving 6 bases between them. The CDR3 DNA follows: TGTGCCAGCAGTTTACGGTATGGCTACACCTTC. Its protein is CASSLRYGYTF.

This clone was detected once. The rearrangement links TRBV7-9 to TRBJ1-3; D gene uncertain. The V gene's germline CDR1 is SEHNR and CDR2 FQNEAQ (reference sequence). The V end was cut by 1 base, the J end by 8 bases, with 12 bases between. This CDR3 comprises 14 residues. As DNA, the CDR3 is TGTGCCAGCAGCTTAGTCTCATGGAGGGACACCATATATTTT. Its translation is CASSLVSWRDTIYF.

As concerns this clone: A junction boundary mismatches the germline segment, possibly from a read error. The chain uses TRBV7-7 and TRBJ2-5; 15 bases align to TRBD2. The CDR3 is 16 residues long. Germline CDR1 and CDR2: SSHAT and FNYEAQ (reference sequence). The CDR3 nucleotides are TGTGCTAGCAGCTCTTCGGGACTAGCGGGAGGAGAGACCCAGTACTTC. It specifies CASSSSGLAGGETQYF.

The rearrangement joins TRBV18 to TRBJ2-7, with a weak D call TRBD1 (6 bases). This CDR3 is 14 amino acids long. V lost 8 bases and J 0 bases, leaving 14 bases between the germline ends. From germline, CDR1 is KGHSH and CDR2 LQKENI. In nucleotides, the CDR3 is TGTGCCAGCAGAACAGGGTCGAGCTCCTACGAGCAGTACTTC. Encoded protein: CASRTGSSSYEQYF.

The chain employs TRBV5-1 and TRBJ1-5, with unresolved D. The CDR3 is 14 amino acids. V was clipped by 0 bases and J by 7 bases, with 11 bases between them. From germline, CDR1 is SGHRS and CDR2 YFSETQ. CDR3 protein: CASSLDLFRQPQHF. CDR3 nucleotide sequence: TGCGCCAGCAGCTTGGATCTGTTTCGGCAGCCCCAGCATTTT.

This clone was seen a few times. This sequence joins TRBV6-1 and TRBJ2-7, with 13 positions matching TRBD2. The CDR3 has 14 amino acids. Germline CDR1 reads MNHNS; CDR2 reads SASEGT. The junction had 7 bases not matched to a gene; V was cut back by 2 bases and J by 12 bases. The CDR3 spells CASSELPTSGRLYF. The CDR3 coding sequence is TGTGCCAGCAGTGAACTCCCGACTAGCGGGAGGTTGTACTTC.

This clone turned up a few times. V usage is TRBV5-1 and J usage is TRBJ2-1; tentatively, D is TRBD1 (6 bases). Germline V gives CDR1 SGHRS, CDR2 YFSETQ. V was cut by 0 bases and J by 4 bases, with 14 bases left in between. The CDR3 length is 16 residues. The CDR3 here is CASSLGTVVVYNEQFF. The CDR3 DNA is TGCGCCAGCAGCTTGGGGACAGTTGTAGTGTACAATGAGCAGTTCTTC. The entire variable domain, with the rest obtained from reference TRBV5-1 and TRBJ2-1, is as follows: KAGVTQTPRYLIKTRGQQVTLSCSPISGHRSVSWYQQTPGQGLQFLFEYFSETQRNKGNFPGRFSGRQFSNSRSEMNVSTLELGDSALYLCASSLGTVVVYNEQFFGPGTRLTVL.

The chain links TRBV7-3 to TRBJ2-5; 10 bases are a match to TRBD1. Losses at the gene ends were 6 bases for V and 5 bases for J; bases not matched to a gene: 6. CDR3 length equals 14 residues. The germline gives CDR1 SGHTA, CDR2 FQGTGA. The CDR3 loop reads CASRTTGGAETQYF. As DNA, the CDR3 is TGTGCCAGCAGAACGACAGGGGGCGCGGAGACCCAGTACTTC.

J is TRBJ1-1 and V is TRBV18; 7 nucleotides agree with TRBD1. The germline V gene has CDR1 KGHSH and CDR2 LQKENI. V shed 3 bases and J 3 bases; nucleotides not matched to a gene: 7. CDR3 size: 15 residues. For the CDR3, the DNA is TGTGCCAGCTCACCCCGACAGGGCAGATACACTGAAGCTTTCTTT. Its translation is CASSPRQGRYTEAFF.

Only a few counts were recorded for this clone. The chain links TRBV7-9 to TRBJ1-3; D unclear. The CDR3 has 15 residues. Germline V gene lookup returns CDR1 SEHNR and CDR2 FQNEAQ (reference sequence). V lost 5 bases and J lost 2, with 13 bases in between. Here the CDR3 reads CASSPILIAGNTIYF. In DNA form, the CDR3 reads TGTGCCAGCAGCCCTATTCTAATCGCTGGAAACACCATATATTTT. Combining the CDR3 with reference TRBV7-9 and TRBJ1-3 gives the whole variable domain DTGVSQNPRHKITKRGQNVTFRCDPISEHNRLYWYRQTLGQGPEFLTYFQNEAQLEKSRLLSDRFSAERPKGSFSTLEIQRTEQGDSAMYLCASSPILIAGNTIYFGEGSWLTVV.

The genes are TRBV2 and TRBJ2-1; a possible D gene is TRBD1 (6 bases). The CDR3 consists of 12 residues. Trimming took 7 bases from V and 9 from J, leaving 13 bases between them. Per germline, CDR1 SNHLY and CDR2 FYNNEI. This CDR3 is CASTQQGFEQFF. The CDR3 DNA reads TGTGCCAGCACCCAACAGGGTTTTGAGCAGTTCTTC. Together with reference TRBV2 and TRBJ2-1, the CDR3 gives the full variable domain: EPEVTQTPSHQVTQMGQEVILRCVPISNHLYFYWYRQILGQKVEFLVSFYNNEISEKSEIFDDQFSVERPDGSNFTLKIRSTKLEDSAMYFCASTQQGFEQFFGPGTRLTVL.

The chain has TRBV2 and TRBJ1-2, with a weak D call TRBD1 (6 bases). The germline V and J ends were trimmed by 7 bases and 0 bases, with 12 bases remaining between them. CDR1 is SNHLY and CDR2 is FYNNEI in the germline V gene. The CDR3 is made up of 14 amino acids. CDR3 sequence: CASKRTETNYGYTF. The CDR3 coding sequence is TGTGCCAGCAAGCGGACAGAAACTAACTATGGCTACACCTTC.